This T cell receptor beta chain was sequenced for a study of blood T cell repertoires in COVID-19. Study-level background: COVID-19 samples from acute and convalescent phases originated in the United States, Italy and Spain. T cells, B-cell-depleted T cells, or PBMCs provided the cDNA or gDNA that served as material.

Per the original data handling: Scientists estimated how many nucleated cells there were by amplifying reference gene primers. Libraries were prepared by immunoSEQ multiplex PCR; TCRdb keeps only in-frame clonotypes and omits some of them. For V, J and clone size, that table is used; D and trimming come from the DNA. The repertoire consists of tens of thousands of clones, with approximately 80% occurring once and the leading ten covering 2.5%. The CDR3 sequence is 16 residues long. Germline V gene sequence: CDR1 SGHNT, CDR2 YENEEA. Note on this clone: A read error may produce the germline difference seen at one junction end.

The receptor was derived from a man at least 80 years old with active or convalescent COVID-19. Material for sequencing was peripheral blood. The V and J genes are TRBV11-3 and TRBJ2-3; D possibly uses TRBD1 or TRBD2 (6 bases each). The CDR3 DNA sequence: TGTGCCAGCAGTTTAGGGGGGCGTGCACGGACAGATACGCAGTATTTT. It encodes CASSLGGRARTDTQYF.